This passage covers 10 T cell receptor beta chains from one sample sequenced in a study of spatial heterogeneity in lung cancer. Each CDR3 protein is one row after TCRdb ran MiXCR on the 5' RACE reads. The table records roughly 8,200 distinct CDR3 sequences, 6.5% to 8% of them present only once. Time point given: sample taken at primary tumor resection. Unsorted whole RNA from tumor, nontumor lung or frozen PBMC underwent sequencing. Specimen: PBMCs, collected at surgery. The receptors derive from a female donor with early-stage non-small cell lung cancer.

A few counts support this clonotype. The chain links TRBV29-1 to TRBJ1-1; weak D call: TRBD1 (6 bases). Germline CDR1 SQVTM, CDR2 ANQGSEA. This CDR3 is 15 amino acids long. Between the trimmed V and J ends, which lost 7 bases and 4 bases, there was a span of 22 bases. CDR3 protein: CSGSMGGARSTEAFF. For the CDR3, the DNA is TGCAGCGGCTCGATGGGGGGGGCGCGGAGCACTGAAGCTTTCTTT.

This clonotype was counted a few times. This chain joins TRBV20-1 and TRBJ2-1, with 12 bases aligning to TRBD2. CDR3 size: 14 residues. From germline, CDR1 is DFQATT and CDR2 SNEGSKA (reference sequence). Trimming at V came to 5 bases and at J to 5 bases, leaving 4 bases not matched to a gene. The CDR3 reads CSAWTSGKNNEQFF. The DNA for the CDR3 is TGCAGTGCTTGGACTAGCGGGAAAAACAATGAGCAGTTCTTC.

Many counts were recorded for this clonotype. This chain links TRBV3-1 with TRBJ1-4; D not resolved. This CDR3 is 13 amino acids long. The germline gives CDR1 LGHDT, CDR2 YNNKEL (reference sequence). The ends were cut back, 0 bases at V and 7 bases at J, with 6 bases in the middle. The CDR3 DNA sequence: TGTGCCAGCAGCCAAGATCATGGTGAAAAACTGTTTTTT. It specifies CASSQDHGEKLFF. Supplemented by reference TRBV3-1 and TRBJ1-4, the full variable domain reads DTAVSQTPKYLVTQMGNDKSIKCEQNLGHDTMYWYKQDSKKFLKIMFSYNNKELIINETVPNRFSPKSPDKAHLNLHINSLELGDSAVYFCASSQDHGEKLFFGSGTQLSVL.

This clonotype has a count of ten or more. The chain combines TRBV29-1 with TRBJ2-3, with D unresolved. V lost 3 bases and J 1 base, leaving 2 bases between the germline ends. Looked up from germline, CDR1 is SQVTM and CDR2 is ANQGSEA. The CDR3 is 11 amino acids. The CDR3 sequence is CSVEGTDTQYF. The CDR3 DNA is TGCAGCGTTGAGGGCACAGATACGCAGTATTTT.

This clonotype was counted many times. The CDR3 sequence: CSAWTGAINEQFF. For the CDR3, the DNA is TGCAGTGCGTGGACAGGAGCGATCAATGAGCAGTTCTTC. This chain uses TRBV20-1 with TRBJ2-1; 7 bases line up with TRBD1. V dropped 6 bases and J dropped 6; count of bases not matched to a gene: 8. The CDR3 has 13 residues. CDR1 and CDR2 from the germline V gene are DFQATT and SNEGSKA (reference sequence).

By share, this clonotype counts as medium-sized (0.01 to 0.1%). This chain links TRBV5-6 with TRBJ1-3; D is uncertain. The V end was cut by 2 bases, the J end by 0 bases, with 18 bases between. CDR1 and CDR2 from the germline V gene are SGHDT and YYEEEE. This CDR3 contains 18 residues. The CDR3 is CASSFGGVYRGSGNTIYF. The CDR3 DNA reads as TGTGCCAGCAGCTTCGGCGGAGTATACCGGGGCTCTGGAAACACCATATATTTT.

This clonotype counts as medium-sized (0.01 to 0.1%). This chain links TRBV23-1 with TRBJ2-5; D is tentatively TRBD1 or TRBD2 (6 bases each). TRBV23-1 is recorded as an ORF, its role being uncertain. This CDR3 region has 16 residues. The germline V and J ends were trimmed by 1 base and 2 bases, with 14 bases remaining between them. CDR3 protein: CASSQFNGGQQETQYF. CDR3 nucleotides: TGCGCCAGCAGTCAATTCAACGGGGGCCAGCAAGAGACCCAGTACTTC.

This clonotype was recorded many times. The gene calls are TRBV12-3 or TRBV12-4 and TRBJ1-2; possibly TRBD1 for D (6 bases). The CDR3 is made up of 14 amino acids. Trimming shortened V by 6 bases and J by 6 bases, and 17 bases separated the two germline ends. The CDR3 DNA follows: TGTGCCAGCAGCCCTTTGGGGGGGGCTCATGGCTACACCTTC. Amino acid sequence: CASSPLGGAHGYTF.

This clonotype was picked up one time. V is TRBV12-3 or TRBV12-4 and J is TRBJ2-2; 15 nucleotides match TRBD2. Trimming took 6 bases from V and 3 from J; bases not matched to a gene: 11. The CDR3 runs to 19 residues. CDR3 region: CASRVLGTSGGRDTGELFF. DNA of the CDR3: TGTGCCAGCAGGGTTCTCGGGACTAGCGGGGGGCGGGACACCGGGGAGCTGTTTTTT.

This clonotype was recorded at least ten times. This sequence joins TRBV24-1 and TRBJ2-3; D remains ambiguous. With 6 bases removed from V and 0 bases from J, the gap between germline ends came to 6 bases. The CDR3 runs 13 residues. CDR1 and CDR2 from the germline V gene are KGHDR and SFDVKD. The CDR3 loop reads CATSRGSTDTQYF. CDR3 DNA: TGTGCCACCAGTCGTGGAAGCACAGATACGCAGTATTTT.